A single sample is the source of the 18 T cell receptor beta chains below, sequenced in a study of human CD8 memory T cell subsets (dated by TCRdb to 2020 to 2022). A Human TCR Profiling Kit was used to prepare UMI-labeled 5' RACE TCRbeta libraries. TCRdb reprocessed the reads; each CDR3 protein sequence makes one entry, and DNA is unavailable. The sample table holds approximately 5,500 distinct CDR3 sequences. Roughly 34% of the sample is in the top ten clones. The sample comprised CD8+ T cells from PBMCs. The receptors were gathered from a human donor in good health.

The chain has TRBV12-3 or TRBV12-4 and TRBJ2-2; the TRBD2 assignment by TCRdb is unverifiable without DNA. This CDR3 comprises 21 residues. The CDR3 region is CASSIKARGLAGAPRTGELFF.

This clonotype is identified as medium-sized from frequency. The V gene is TRBV5-1, the J gene TRBJ2-7; TCRdb outputs TRBD2, but without DNA this stays unchecked. Germline values: CDR1 SGHRS, CDR2 YFSETQ. The CDR3 has 18 amino acids. CDR3 region: CASSLEFWRAEKTYEQYF.

Considering frequency, this clonotype is medium-sized. The rearrangement uses TRBV20-1 and TRBJ1-1; TCRdb reports TRBD1, a call that lacks DNA to check it against. Germline V gene lookup returns CDR1 DFQATT and CDR2 SNEGSKA (reference sequence). This CDR3 has 14 amino acids. The CDR3 region is CSAKTGNVDTEAFF.

The chain couples TRBV9 to TRBJ1-4. Germline V gene data show CDR1 as SGDLS and CDR2 as YYNGEE. The CDR3 extends over 16 amino acids. This CDR3 reads CASSERTGLEDEKLFF.

This clonotype ranks as medium-sized in terms of frequency. The chain carries TRBV7-9 and TRBJ2-1; TCRdb names TRBD2, which stays unverified in the absence of DNA. CDR3 length equals 14 residues. Germline loops: CDR1 SEHNR, CDR2 FQNEAQ (reference sequence). The CDR3 region is CASSLELGWGEQFF.

The chain couples TRBV4-1 to TRBJ2-7; TCRdb reports TRBD2, a call that lacks DNA to check it against. CDR1 MGHRA and CDR2 YSYEKL come from the germline V gene. The CDR3 runs 15 residues. The CDR3 protein is CASSQRLAGGYEQYF.

V and J are TRBV7-3 and TRBJ1-1; TCRdb's D call of TRBD1 is untestable without DNA. The V gene's germline CDR1 is SGHTA and CDR2 FQGTGA. This CDR3 is 14 amino acids long. The CDR3 loop reads CASRSGYSNTEAFF.

This clonotype is identified as medium-sized from frequency. J is TRBJ1-1 and V is TRBV4-1. This CDR3 is 15 amino acids long. The V gene's germline CDR1 is MGHRA and CDR2 YSYEKL. The CDR3 protein is CASSQAQALNTEAFF.

This clonotype counts as medium-sized by frequency. The chain has TRBV5-1 and TRBJ2-2. Germline CDR1 SGHRS, CDR2 YFSETQ. There are 13 residues in the CDR3. The CDR3 spells CASSVDDTGELFF. The full variable domain, in which reference TRBV5-1 and TRBJ2-2 provide the parts outside the CDR3, is KAGVTQTPRYLIKTRGQQVTLSCSPISGHRSVSWYQQTPGQGLQFLFEYFSETQRNKGNFPGRFSGRQFSNSRSEMNVSTLELGDSALYLCASSVDDTGELFFGEGSRLTVL.

The chain has TRBV3-1 and TRBJ2-5; without DNA, the TCRdb call of TRBD1 cannot be checked. Germline V gene data show CDR1 as LGHDT and CDR2 as YNNKEL (reference sequence). The CDR3 sequence is 16 residues long. The CDR3 sequence is CASSRFGDRGGETQYF.

The chain combines TRBV2 with TRBJ2-1; the TCRdb call, TRBD1, lacks DNA for checking. Germline CDR1 reads SNHLY; CDR2 reads FYNNEI. There are 20 residues in the CDR3. CDR3 protein: CASRNDPLIDRPRIYNEQFF.

The chain couples TRBV7-8 to TRBJ2-2; TCRdb proposes TRBD2, but this gene call is untestable without DNA. Germline V gives CDR1 SGHVS, CDR2 FQNEAQ. CDR3 length: 15 residues. The CDR3 is CASSSGLGPSGELFF.

The CDR3 here is CASSSHMGVGYEQYF. The rearrangement uses TRBV12-3 or TRBV12-4 and TRBJ2-7; TCRdb calls TRBD1, which cannot be checked without DNA. CDR3 length: 15 residues.

The chain links TRBV28 to TRBJ2-7; TCRdb's assignment of TRBD1 cannot be checked, as there is no DNA. The germline gives CDR1 MDHEN, CDR2 SYDVKM. This CDR3 spans 12 amino acids. The CDR3 loop reads CASRGTPSEQYF. Full variable domain (outside the CDR3, taken from reference TRBV28 and TRBJ2-7): DVKVTQSSRYLVKRTGEKVFLECVQDMDHENMFWYRQDPGLGLRLIYFSYDVKMKEKGDIPEGYSVSREKKERFSLILESASTNQTSMYLCASRGTPSEQYFGPGTRLTVT.

The chain carries TRBV2 and TRBJ2-1. The CDR3 spans 13 residues. CDR1 and CDR2 (germline): SNHLY, FYNNEI. The CDR3 here is CASSGQSYNEQFF.

V usage is TRBV6-2 or TRBV6-3 and J usage is TRBJ2-5; absent DNA, TCRdb's TRBD2 call cannot be checked. The CDR3 is made up of 14 amino acids. Germline values: CDR1 MNHEY, CDR2 SVGEGT. This CDR3 reads CASSYVTGAETQYF.

J is TRBJ2-7 and V is TRBV9; TCRdb names TRBD2, which stays unverified in the absence of DNA. Germline V gives CDR1 SGDLS, CDR2 YYNGEE. The CDR3 is 15 residues long. CDR3 sequence reads: CASSAGDSEADEQYF.

The CDR3: CASSDLGQSYEQYF. The J gene is TRBJ2-7, the V gene TRBV25-1; TCRdb outputs TRBD1, but without DNA this stays unchecked. The germline V gene encodes CDR1 MGHDK and CDR2 SYGVNS. The CDR3 is 14 amino acids.